This passage covers 20 T cell receptor beta chains from one sample sequenced in a study of cytomegalovirus exposure and HLA in healthy donors. Primers included in the PCR were 60 Vbeta and 13 Jbeta primers. The repertoire was sequenced with immunoSEQ multiplex PCR; TCRdb's copy has only in-frame clones and lacks some. The profile shows about 160,000 clones, roughly four fifths of them singletons. The sequencing input was PBMCs. These receptor sequences come from a woman in her thirties or forties in good health and CMV-seronegative.

This clone came up a few times. The V and J genes are TRBV7-9 and TRBJ1-4, with D possibly matching TRBD1 (5 bases). V was shortened by 2 bases and J by 4 bases, with 11 bases between the two germline ends. This CDR3 spans 15 amino acids. Looked up from germline, CDR1 is SEHNR and CDR2 is FQNEAQ (reference sequence). The CDR3 coding sequence is TGTGCCAGCAGCTTATCCCAGGGAAATAATGAAAAACTGTTTTTT. Protein: CASSLSQGNNEKLFF.

This sequence joins TRBV7-9 and TRBJ1-4, with D perhaps TRBD1 (5 bases). The germline gives CDR1 SEHNR, CDR2 FQNEAQ (reference sequence). This CDR3 has 15 amino acids. Trimming took off 4 bases at V and 5 bases at J, with 14 bases between the two ends. The CDR3 region has the DNA TGTGCCAGCAGCTGGGGGGAGGGAGACAATGAAAAACTGTTTTTT. It encodes CASSWGEGDNEKLFF.

J is TRBJ1-1 and V is TRBV28, with a tentative D call TRBD1 (5 bases). V shed 3 bases and J shed 8 bases, with 7 bases lying between them. The CDR3 runs 11 residues. CDR1 MDHEN and CDR2 SYDVKM come from the germline V gene. This CDR3 reads CASSFYREAFF. The CDR3 DNA sequence: TGTGCCAGCAGTTTTTACAGGGAAGCTTTCTTT.

As concerns this clone: At one boundary the junction diverges from the germline segment, which might be a read error. The chain combines TRBV7-9 with TRBJ2-5; TRBD2 agrees at 8 bases. The CDR3 loop spans 14 amino acids. Germline V gene data show CDR1 as SEHNR and CDR2 as FQNEAQ (reference sequence). The CDR3 here is CASSIGLAEETRYF. The CDR3 DNA sequence: TGTGCCAGCAGCATAGGACTAGCAGAAGAGACCCGGTACTTC. Full variable domain (remainder filled in from reference TRBV7-9 and TRBJ2-5): DTGVSQNPRHKITKRGQNVTFRCDPISEHNRLYWYRQTLGQGPEFLTYFQNEAQLEKSRLLSDRFSAERPKGSFSTLEIQRTEQGDSAMYLCASSIGLAEETRYFGPGTRLLVL.

The V gene is TRBV28, the J gene TRBJ1-1; a weak D match, TRBD1 (5 bases). V shed 1 base and J shed 5 bases, with 11 bases lying between them. The CDR3 is 14 residues long. CDR1 MDHEN and CDR2 SYDVKM come from the germline V gene. CDR3 sequence: CASSLSREGTEAFF. The CDR3 nucleotides read TGTGCCAGCAGTTTATCCAGGGAGGGGACTGAAGCTTTCTTT.

This rearrangement joins TRBV19 to TRBJ1-3; 8 nucleotides agree with TRBD1. The V segment lost 9 bases and the J segment 4 bases; nucleotides outside the gene matches: 5. There are 13 residues in the CDR3. Germline CDR1 LNHDA, CDR2 SQIVND (reference sequence). CDR3 amino acids: CASSRGHGNTIYF. The CDR3 DNA sequence: TGTGCCAGCAGCAGGGGGCACGGAAACACCATATATTTT.

This clone has a single count. The rearrangement links TRBV5-4 to TRBJ2-5; the match to TRBD2 covers 12 bases. The V gene's germline CDR1 is SGHNT and CDR2 YYREEE (reference sequence). This CDR3 comprises 16 residues. After removal of 4 bases from V and 2 bases from J, the junction contained 6 bases not matched to a gene. The chain's CDR3 is CASSARLAGVQETQYF. CDR3 in DNA: TGTGCCAGCAGCGCCCGACTAGCGGGGGTGCAAGAGACCCAGTACTTC.

The chain is built from TRBV27 and TRBJ2-7; D possibly corresponds to TRBD1 (5 bases). Trimming took 5 bases from V and 4 from J, leaving 18 bases between them. The length of the CDR3 is 15 residues. Germline values: CDR1 MNHEY, CDR2 SMNVEV (reference sequence). The CDR3 nucleotides are TGTGCCAGCAGTCGCACCCCCGACAGCGTATACGAGCAGTACTTC. Its protein product is CASSRTPDSVYEQYF.

This sequence joins TRBV29-1 and TRBJ2-3, with D possibly matching TRBD2 (6 bases). V lost 3 bases and J lost 0, with 16 bases in between. CDR3 length: 16 residues. Germline loops: CDR1 SQVTM, CDR2 ANQGSEA. CDR3 nucleotide sequence: TGCAGCGTTGAGGGGGTAGCGGCGATTAGCACAGATACGCAGTATTTT. It specifies CSVEGVAAISTDTQYF.

This sequence joins TRBV6-6 and TRBJ2-5; 9 bases match TRBD2. This CDR3 region has 16 residues. V lost 8 bases and J lost 2; bases outside the gene matches: 12. Germline values: CDR1 MNHNY, CDR2 SVGAGI (reference sequence). CDR3 DNA: TGTGCCAGCTCGGCTCTGGCGGGGGGGCCACAAGAGACCCAGTACTTC. This gives the protein CASSALAGGPQETQYF.

The CDR3 DNA reads TGTGCCAGCAGCGTAGTAGCGGGGGCGGGAGAGACCCAGTACTTC. As protein: CASSVVAGAGETQYF. The chain links TRBV9 to TRBJ2-5; 9 bases line up with TRBD2. The CDR3 loop spans 15 amino acids. Per germline, CDR1 SGDLS and CDR2 YYNGEE. Unmatched junction bases numbered 4, after V lost 0 bases and J lost 4 bases.

This chain connects TRBV19 to TRBJ2-7, with no clear D. V shed 4 bases and J shed 3 bases, with 16 bases lying between them. This CDR3 spans 15 amino acids. CDR1 is LNHDA and CDR2 is SQIVND in the germline V gene (reference sequence). CDR3 region: CASSTNTMPIYEQYF. DNA of the CDR3: TGTGCCAGTAGTACCAACACTATGCCCATCTACGAGCAGTACTTC.

This clone was counted once. The chain employs TRBV7-9 and TRBJ1-5, with 9 bases that match TRBD1. The V gene end was trimmed by 4 bases and the J gene end by 4 bases; junction bases not matched to a gene: 5. Looked up from germline, CDR1 is SEHNR and CDR2 is FQNEAQ (reference sequence). The CDR3 has 15 amino acids. The CDR3 bases are TGTGCCAGCAGCTCACAGGGGGCGTTAAATCAGCCCCAGCATTTT. It translates to CASSSQGALNQPQHF.

This rearrangement joins TRBV5-4 to TRBJ2-2, with 10 bases lining up with TRBD1. Germline CDR1 reads SGHNT; CDR2 reads YYREEE (reference sequence). The CDR3 sequence is 16 residues long. V dropped 2 bases and J dropped 4; count of bases not matched to a gene: 5. The CDR3 loop is CASSLPGQGFTGELFF. The CDR3 DNA reads TGTGCCAGCAGCTTACCGGGACAGGGGTTCACCGGGGAGCTGTTTTTT. The full variable domain, with the rest looked up from reference TRBV5-4 and TRBJ2-2, is ETGVTQSPTHLIKTRGQQVTLRCSSQSGHNTVSWYQQALGQGPQFIFQYYREEENGRGNFPPRFSGLQFPNYSSELNVNALELDDSALYLCASSLPGQGFTGELFFGEGSRLTVL.

CDR3 in DNA: TGTGCCAGCAGCCAAGATCTCCTACCGTTCCGCACCTTC. Amino acid sequence: CASSQDLLPFRTF. The chain combines TRBV14 with TRBJ1-2; D gene unclear. Germline lookup yields CDR1 SGHDN and CDR2 FVKESK. Trimming pared 0 bases from V and 13 bases from J, leaving 15 bases between. This CDR3 comprises 13 residues. Drawing the rest from reference TRBV14 and TRBJ1-2, the complete variable domain is EAGVTQFPSHSVIEKGQTVTLRCDPISGHDNLYWYRRVMGKEIKFLLHFVKESKQDESGMPNNRFLAERTGGTYSTLKVQPAELEDSGVYFCASSQDLLPFRTFGSGTRLTVV.

This clone has just a few counts. The chain couples TRBV4-1 to TRBJ1-2, with a tentative D call TRBD1 (5 bases). From germline, CDR1 is MGHRA and CDR2 YSYEKL. Trimming took off 0 bases at V and 4 bases at J, with 15 bases between the two ends. The CDR3 sequence is 16 residues long. CDR3 in amino acids: CASSQDPGQEIYGYTF. The CDR3 DNA follows: TGCGCCAGCAGCCAAGATCCAGGGCAGGAGATCTATGGCTACACCTTC.

There are a few counts of this clone. The genes are TRBV7-4 and TRBJ1-4, with D perhaps TRBD1 (5 bases). The CDR3 spans 11 residues. Trimming shortened V by 5 bases and J by 13 bases, and 11 bases separated the two germline ends. The V gene's germline CDR1 is SGHVT and CDR2 SQSDAQ. CDR3 in DNA: TGTGCCAGCAGCCAAGGGGTTGGACTGTTTTTT. Translated: CASSQGVGLFF.

This chain joins TRBV25-1 and TRBJ2-3; 10 bases line up with TRBD2. Trimming took 1 base from V and 6 from J; bases not matched to a gene: 7. The CDR3 has 16 residues. Per the germline V gene, CDR1 is MGHDK and CDR2 is SYGVNS. The CDR3 loop is CASSESGTSGEDTQYF. CDR3 bases: TGTGCCAGCAGTGAATCCGGAACTAGCGGGGAGGATACGCAGTATTTT.

The CDR3 sequence: CASSSSQTSGGAWDEQFF. The CDR3 nucleotides are TGTGCCAGCAGCTCCTCCCAGACTAGCGGGGGGGCCTGGGATGAGCAGTTCTTC. The rearrangement uses TRBV9 and TRBJ2-1; TRBD2 matches at 14 bases. Germline assignment: CDR1 SGDLS and CDR2 YYNGEE. J was trimmed by 8 bases and V by 4 bases; bases with no gene match: 14. There are 18 residues in the CDR3.

The genes are TRBV7-2 and TRBJ1-5, with D possibly matching TRBD1 (6 bases). Germline-derived CDR1 and CDR2 are SGHTA and FQGNSA. The ends were cut back, 5 bases at V and 3 bases at J, with 11 bases in the middle. CDR3 size: 14 residues. The CDR3 reads CASSLGTPNQPQHF. The CDR3 nucleotides read TGTGCCAGCAGCCTGGGGACACCCAATCAGCCCCAGCATTTT.